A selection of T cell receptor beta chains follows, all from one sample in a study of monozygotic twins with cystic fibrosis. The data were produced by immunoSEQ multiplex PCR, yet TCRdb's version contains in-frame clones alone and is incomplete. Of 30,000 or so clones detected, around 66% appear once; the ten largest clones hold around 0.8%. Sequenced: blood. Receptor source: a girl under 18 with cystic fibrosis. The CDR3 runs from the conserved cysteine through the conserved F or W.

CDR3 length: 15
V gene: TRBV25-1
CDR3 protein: CASSGKTGDNQPQHF

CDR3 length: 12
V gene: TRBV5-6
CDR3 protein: CASSLSGETQYF

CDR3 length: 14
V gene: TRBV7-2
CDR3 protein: CASGQGGINYGYTF

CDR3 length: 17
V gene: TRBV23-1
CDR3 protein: CASRPGLYVFCTDTQYF

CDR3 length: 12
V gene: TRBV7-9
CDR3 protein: CASRHIRNEQFF

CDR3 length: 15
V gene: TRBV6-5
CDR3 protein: CASSYLGEMNTEAFF

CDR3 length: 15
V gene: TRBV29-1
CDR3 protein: CSVDSGRPKGTEAFF

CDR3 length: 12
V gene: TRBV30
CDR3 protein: CAWKKGGTEAFF

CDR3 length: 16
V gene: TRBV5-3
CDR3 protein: CARSLAVTSGQETQYF

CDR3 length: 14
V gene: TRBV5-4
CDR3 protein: CASSIRDRLTEAFF

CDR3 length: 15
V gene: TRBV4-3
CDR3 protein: CASSQYGSSYNEQFF

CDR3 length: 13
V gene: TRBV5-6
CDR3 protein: CASSPLGRTEAFF

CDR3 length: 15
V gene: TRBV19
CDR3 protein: CASTYGPEGNTEAFF

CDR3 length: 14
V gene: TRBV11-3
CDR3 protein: CASSIRQGANEQFF

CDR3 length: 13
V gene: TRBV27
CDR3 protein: CASRPTENNGYTF

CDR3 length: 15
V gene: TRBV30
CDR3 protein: CAWSEGSGIYNEQFF

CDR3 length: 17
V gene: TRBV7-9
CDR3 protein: CASSLLSRSNANYGYTF

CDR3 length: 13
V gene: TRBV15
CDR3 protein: CATCEGAEDTQYF

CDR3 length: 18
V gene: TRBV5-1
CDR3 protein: CASSSAPGLRRDTGELFF

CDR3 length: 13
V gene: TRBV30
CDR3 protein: CAWMRELNTEAFF

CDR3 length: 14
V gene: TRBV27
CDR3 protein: CASRGQGDNEKLFF

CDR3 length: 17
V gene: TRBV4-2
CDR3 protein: CASSHDPGQGLSYEQYF

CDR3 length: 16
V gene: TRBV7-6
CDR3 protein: CASSLFSGWPPYEQYF

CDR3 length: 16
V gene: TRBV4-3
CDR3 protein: CASSQERTGASYEQYF

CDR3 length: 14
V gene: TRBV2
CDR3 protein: CASSALRNTGELFF

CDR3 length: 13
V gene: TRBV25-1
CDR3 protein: CASSALTGGLAFF

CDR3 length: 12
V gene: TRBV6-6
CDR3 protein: CASTQGSYEQYF

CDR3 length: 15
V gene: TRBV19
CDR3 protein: CASSTKDRANTEAFF

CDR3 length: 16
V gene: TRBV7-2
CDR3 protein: CASSLVVWGAAYGYTF

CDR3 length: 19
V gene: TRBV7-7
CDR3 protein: CASSLDPLGQGARLNEQFF

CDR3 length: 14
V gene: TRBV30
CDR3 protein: CAWSVPGLAYEQYF

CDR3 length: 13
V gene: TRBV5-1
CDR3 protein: CASSGTTPHEQYF

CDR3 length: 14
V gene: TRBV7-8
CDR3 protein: CASSLRPGENTQYF

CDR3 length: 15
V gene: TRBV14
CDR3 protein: CASSHLADPNNEQFF

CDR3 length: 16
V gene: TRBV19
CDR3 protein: CASSIAVGLINTEAFF

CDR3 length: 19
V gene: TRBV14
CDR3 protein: CASSHFVSGRPTSTDTQYF

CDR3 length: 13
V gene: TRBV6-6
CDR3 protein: CASSYREDYGYTF

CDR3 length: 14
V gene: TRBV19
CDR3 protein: CASSIGRSYNEQFF